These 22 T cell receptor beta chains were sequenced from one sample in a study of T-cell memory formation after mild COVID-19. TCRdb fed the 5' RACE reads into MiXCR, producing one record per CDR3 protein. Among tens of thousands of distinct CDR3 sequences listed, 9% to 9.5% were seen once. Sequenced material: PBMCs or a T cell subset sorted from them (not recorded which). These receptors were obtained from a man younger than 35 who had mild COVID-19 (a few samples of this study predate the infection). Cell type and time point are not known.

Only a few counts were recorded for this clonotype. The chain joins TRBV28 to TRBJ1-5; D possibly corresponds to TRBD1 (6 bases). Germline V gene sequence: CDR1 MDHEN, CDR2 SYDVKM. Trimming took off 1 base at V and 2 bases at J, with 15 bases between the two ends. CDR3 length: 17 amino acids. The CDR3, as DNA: TGTGCCAGCAGTTTATCTTCCCCAGGGGAGGGCAATCAGCCCCAGCATTTT. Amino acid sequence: CASSLSSPGEGNQPQHF.

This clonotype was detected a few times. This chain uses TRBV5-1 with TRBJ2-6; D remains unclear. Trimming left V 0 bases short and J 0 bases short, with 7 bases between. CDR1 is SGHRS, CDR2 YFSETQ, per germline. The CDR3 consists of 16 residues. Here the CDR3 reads CASSLGSPSGANVLTF. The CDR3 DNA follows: TGCGCCAGCAGCTTGGGGAGCCCCTCTGGGGCCAACGTCCTGACTTTC.

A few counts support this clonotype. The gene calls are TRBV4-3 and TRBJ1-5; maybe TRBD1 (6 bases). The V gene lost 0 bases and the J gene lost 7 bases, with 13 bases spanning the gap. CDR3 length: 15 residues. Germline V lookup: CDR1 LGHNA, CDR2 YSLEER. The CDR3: CASSQDGQGRQPQHF. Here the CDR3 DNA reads TGCGCCAGCAGCCAAGATGGGCAGGGGAGGCAGCCCCAGCATTTT.

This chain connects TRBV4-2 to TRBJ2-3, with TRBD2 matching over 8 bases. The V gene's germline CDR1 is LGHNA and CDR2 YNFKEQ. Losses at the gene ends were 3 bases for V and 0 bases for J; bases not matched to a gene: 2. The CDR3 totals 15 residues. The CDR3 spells CASSQKRGSTDTQYF. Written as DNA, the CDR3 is TGTGCCAGCAGCCAGAAGCGGGGGAGCACAGATACGCAGTATTTT.

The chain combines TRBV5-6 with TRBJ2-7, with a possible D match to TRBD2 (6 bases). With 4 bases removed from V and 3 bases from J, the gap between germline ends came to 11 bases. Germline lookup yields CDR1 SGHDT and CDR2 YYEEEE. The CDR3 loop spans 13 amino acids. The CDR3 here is CASSRNGGYEQYV. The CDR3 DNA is TGTGCCAGCAGCCGTAACGGGGGCTACGAGCAGTACGTC.

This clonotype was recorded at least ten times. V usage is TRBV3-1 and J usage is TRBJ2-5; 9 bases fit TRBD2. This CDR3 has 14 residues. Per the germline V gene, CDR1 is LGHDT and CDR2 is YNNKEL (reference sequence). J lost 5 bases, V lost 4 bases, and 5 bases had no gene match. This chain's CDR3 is CASSRGGAGETQYF. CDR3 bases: TGTGCCAGCAGCCGCGGGGGGGCCGGGGAGACCCAGTACTTC.

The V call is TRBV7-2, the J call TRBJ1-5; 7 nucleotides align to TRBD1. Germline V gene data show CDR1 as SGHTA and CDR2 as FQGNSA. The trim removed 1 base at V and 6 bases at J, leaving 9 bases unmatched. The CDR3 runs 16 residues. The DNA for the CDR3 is TGTGCCAGCAGCTTAGGTACAGGGGTACCGGCTCAGCCCCAGCATTTT. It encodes CASSLGTGVPAQPQHF.

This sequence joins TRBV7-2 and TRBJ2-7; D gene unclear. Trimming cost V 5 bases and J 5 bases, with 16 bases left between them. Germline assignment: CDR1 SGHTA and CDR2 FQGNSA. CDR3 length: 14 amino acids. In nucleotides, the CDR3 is TGTGCCAGCAGCAGATCGGACGGCTACGACGAGCAGTACTTC. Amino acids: CASSRSDGYDEQYF.

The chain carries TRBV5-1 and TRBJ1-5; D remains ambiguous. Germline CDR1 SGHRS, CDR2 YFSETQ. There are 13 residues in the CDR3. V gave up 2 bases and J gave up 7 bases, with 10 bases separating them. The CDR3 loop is CASSFGGEQPQHF. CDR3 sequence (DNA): TGCGCCAGCAGCTTTGGCGGGGAACAGCCCCAGCATTTT.

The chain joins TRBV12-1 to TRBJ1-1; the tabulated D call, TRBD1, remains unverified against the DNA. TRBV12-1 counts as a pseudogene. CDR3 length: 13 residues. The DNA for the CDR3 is TGTGCCAGCAGCAGGACAGGGATCTCTGAAGCTTTCTTT. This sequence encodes CASSRTGISEAFF.

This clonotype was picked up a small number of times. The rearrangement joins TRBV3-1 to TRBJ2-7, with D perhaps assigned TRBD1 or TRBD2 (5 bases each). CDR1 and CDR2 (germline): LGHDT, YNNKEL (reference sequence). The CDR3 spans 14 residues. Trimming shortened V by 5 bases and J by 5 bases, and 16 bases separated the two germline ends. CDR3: CASSSRDHWDEQYF. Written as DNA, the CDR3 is TGTGCCAGCAGCTCCCGGGACCACTGGGACGAGCAGTACTTC.

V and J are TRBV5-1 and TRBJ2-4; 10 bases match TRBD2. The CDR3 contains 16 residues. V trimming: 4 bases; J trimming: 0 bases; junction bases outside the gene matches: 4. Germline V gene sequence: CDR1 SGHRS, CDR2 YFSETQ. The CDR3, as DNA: TGCGCCAGCAGCATTAGCGGGGGGTTAGCCAAAAACATTCAGTACTTC. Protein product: CASSISGGLAKNIQYF. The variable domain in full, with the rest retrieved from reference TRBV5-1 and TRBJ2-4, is KAGVTQTPRYLIKTRGQQVTLSCSPISGHRSVSWYQQTPGQGLQFLFEYFSETQRNKGNFPGRFSGRQFSNSRSEMNVSTLELGDSALYLCASSISGGLAKNIQYFGAGTRLSVL.

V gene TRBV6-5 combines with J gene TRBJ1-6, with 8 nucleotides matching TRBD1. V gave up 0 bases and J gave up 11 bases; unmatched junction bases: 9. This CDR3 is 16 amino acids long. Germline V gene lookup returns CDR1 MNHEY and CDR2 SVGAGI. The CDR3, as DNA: TGTGCCAGCAGTTACTCGGCGACAGGGGCGGGGGCACCCCTCCACTTT. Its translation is CASSYSATGAGAPLHF.

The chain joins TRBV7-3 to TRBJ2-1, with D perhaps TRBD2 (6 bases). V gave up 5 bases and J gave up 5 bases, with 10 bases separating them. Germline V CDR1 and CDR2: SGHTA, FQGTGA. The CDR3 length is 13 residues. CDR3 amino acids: CASSIGLNNEQFF. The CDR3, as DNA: TGTGCCAGCAGCATCGGACTAAACAATGAGCAGTTCTTC.

CDR3 loop: CSASNRIKIGSQPQHF. The CDR3 nucleotides are TGCAGTGCTAGCAATAGAATAAAGATCGGGAGTCAGCCCCAGCATTTT. This sequence joins TRBV20-1 and TRBJ1-5; D unresolved. Trimming took 3 bases from V and 6 from J, leaving 21 bases between them. Germline V gives CDR1 DFQATT, CDR2 SNEGSKA (reference sequence). There are 16 residues in the CDR3.

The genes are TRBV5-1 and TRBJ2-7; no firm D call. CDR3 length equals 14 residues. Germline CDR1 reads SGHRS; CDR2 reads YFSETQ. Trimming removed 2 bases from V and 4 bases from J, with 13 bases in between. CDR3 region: CASSLSPGQYEQYV. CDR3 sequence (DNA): TGCGCCAGCAGCTTAAGTCCCGGGCAGTACGAGCAGTACGTC.

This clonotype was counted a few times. The CDR3 DNA sequence: TGTGCCAGCTCACCAACAGGGAAGGTTGCGAACACTGAAGCTTTCTTT. Translating it yields CASSPTGKVANTEAFF. V usage is TRBV18 and J usage is TRBJ1-1; weak D call: TRBD1 (6 bases). Germline-derived CDR1 and CDR2 are KGHSH and LQKENI. This CDR3 comprises 16 residues. Deletions cut 2 bases from V and 1 base from J, with 14 bases between.

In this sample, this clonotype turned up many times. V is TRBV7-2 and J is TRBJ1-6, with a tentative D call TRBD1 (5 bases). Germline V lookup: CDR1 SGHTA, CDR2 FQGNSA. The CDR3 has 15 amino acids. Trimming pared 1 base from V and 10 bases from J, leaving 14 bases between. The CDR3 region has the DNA TGTGCCAGCAGCTTAGAGGCAGGGATAATATCACCCCTCCACTTT. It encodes CASSLEAGIISPLHF.

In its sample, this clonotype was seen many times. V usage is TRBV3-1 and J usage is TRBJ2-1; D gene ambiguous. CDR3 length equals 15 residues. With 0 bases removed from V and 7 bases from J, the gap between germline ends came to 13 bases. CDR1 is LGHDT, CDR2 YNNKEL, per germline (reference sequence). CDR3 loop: CASSQESLGRNEQFF. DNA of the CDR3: TGTGCCAGCAGCCAAGAATCCTTAGGCCGGAATGAGCAGTTCTTC.

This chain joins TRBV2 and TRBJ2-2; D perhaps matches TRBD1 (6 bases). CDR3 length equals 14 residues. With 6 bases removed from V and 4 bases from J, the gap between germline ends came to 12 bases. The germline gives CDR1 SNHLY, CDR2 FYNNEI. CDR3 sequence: CASRVGTSTGELFF. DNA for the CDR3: TGTGCCAGCAGAGTCGGGACATCCACCGGGGAGCTGTTTTTT. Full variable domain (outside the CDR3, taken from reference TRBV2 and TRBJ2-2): EPEVTQTPSHQVTQMGQEVILRCVPISNHLYFYWYRQILGQKVEFLVSFYNNEISEKSEIFDDQFSVERPDGSNFTLKIRSTKLEDSAMYFCASRVGTSTGELFFGEGSRLTVL.

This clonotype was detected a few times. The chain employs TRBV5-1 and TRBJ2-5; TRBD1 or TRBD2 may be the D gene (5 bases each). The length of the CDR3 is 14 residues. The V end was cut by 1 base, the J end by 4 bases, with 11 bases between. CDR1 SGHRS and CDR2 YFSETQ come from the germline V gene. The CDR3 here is CASSLPGPGETQYF. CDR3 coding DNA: TGCGCCAGCAGCTTGCCGGGGCCGGGAGAGACCCAGTACTTC.

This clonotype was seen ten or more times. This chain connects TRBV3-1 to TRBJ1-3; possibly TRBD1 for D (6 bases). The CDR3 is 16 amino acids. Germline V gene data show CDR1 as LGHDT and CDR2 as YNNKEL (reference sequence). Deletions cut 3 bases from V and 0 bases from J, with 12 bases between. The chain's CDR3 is CASSQTGLISGNTIYF. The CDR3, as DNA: TGTGCCAGCAGCCAGACAGGACTTATCTCTGGAAACACCATATATTTT.